Below are 21 T cell receptor beta chains sequenced from a single sample in a study of T cells after yellow fever vaccination. Each CDR3 protein gets one entry after TCRdb re-called the 5' RACE reads with MiXCR. This table holds 65,000 to 90,000 distinct CDR3 sequences, about an eighth found once. Sequenced here: CD8+ T cells not binding an NS4B(214-222) dextramer, sorted from PBMCs, sampled roughly 20 days after the first yellow fever vaccination. The source of these receptors is a man aged 18 to 30 who received the YFV17D yellow fever vaccine.

This clonotype occurred a few times. The rearrangement links TRBV11-1 to TRBJ1-1, with D perhaps TRBD1 (5 bases). The CDR3 loop spans 14 amino acids. Germline V CDR1 and CDR2: SGHAT, FQDESV (reference sequence). Between the trimmed V and J ends, which lost 3 bases and 0 bases, there was a span of 8 bases. Written as DNA, the CDR3 is TGTGCCAGCAGCTTGACAGATATGAACACTGAAGCTTTCTTT. Its protein product is CASSLTDMNTEAFF. The variable domain in full, completed from reference TRBV11-1 and TRBJ1-1, reads EAEVAQSPRYKITEKSQAVAFWCDPISGHATLYWYRQILGQGPELLVQFQDESVVDDSQLPKDRFSAERLKGVDSTLKIQPAELGDSAMYLCASSLTDMNTEAFFGQGTRLTVV.

A few counts support this clonotype. This chain joins TRBV7-3 and TRBJ2-2; D may correspond to TRBD1 or TRBD2 (5 bases each). Trimming removed 4 bases at V and 0 bases at J, with 15 bases between. Germline loops: CDR1 SGHTA, CDR2 FQGTGA. This CDR3 comprises 17 residues. CDR3 protein: CASSSLEARANTGELFF. DNA for the CDR3: TGTGCCAGCAGCTCTCTGGAGGCCAGGGCGAACACCGGGGAGCTGTTTTTT.

This clonotype was counted ten times or more. This rearrangement joins TRBV3-1 to TRBJ1-1, with D unresolved. With 1 base removed from V and 4 bases from J, the gap between germline ends came to 4 bases. CDR3 length equals 12 residues. Germline CDR1 reads LGHDT; CDR2 reads YNNKEL (reference sequence). CDR3 in amino acids: CASSQGGTEAFF. The CDR3 coding sequence is TGTGCCAGCAGCCAAGGAGGCACTGAAGCTTTCTTT.

This sequence joins TRBV4-1 and TRBJ1-6; unclear D gene. CDR1 is MGHRA and CDR2 is YSYEKL in the germline V gene. V lost 8 bases, J lost 0 bases, and 17 bases lay in between. The CDR3 is made up of 17 amino acids. Here the CDR3 DNA reads TGCGCCAGCTCGCTCGGGTCCGCTAGCTCCTATAATTCACCCCTCCACTTT. Encoded protein: CASSLGSASSYNSPLHF.

The rearrangement uses TRBV10-3 and TRBJ2-5; 8 bases are shared with TRBD2. V shed 0 bases, J shed 3 bases, and the junction held 6 bases outside the gene matches. Germline values: CDR1 ENHRY, CDR2 SYGVKD. The CDR3 sequence is 16 residues long. CDR3: CAISESNSGKEETQYF. CDR3 DNA sequence: TGTGCCATCAGTGAGTCGAATAGCGGGAAGGAAGAGACCCAGTACTTC.

This clonotype has a handful of counts. V is TRBV7-2 and J is TRBJ2-3; D unclear. V was clipped by 5 bases and J by 6 bases, with 15 bases between them. This CDR3 region has 14 residues. CDR1 and CDR2 (germline): SGHTA, FQGNSA. The DNA of the CDR3 is TGTGCCAGCAGCCGCGACACGGCGAGCGATACGCAGTATTTT. This gives the protein CASSRDTASDTQYF.

V usage is TRBV7-8 and J usage is TRBJ1-2; a weak D match, TRBD1 (5 bases). The CDR3 is made up of 14 amino acids. Between the trimmed V and J ends, which lost 5 bases and 6 bases, there was a span of 16 bases. Germline V lookup: CDR1 SGHVS, CDR2 FQNEAQ. The DNA of the CDR3 is TGTGCCAGCAGCAAACGCGGGACGTACGATGGCTACACCTTC. Its protein product is CASSKRGTYDGYTF. Variable domain in full (rest from reference TRBV7-8 and TRBJ1-2): GAGVSQSPRYKVAKRGQDVALRCDPISGHVSLFWYQQALGQGPEFLTYFQNEAQLDKSGLPSDRFFAERPEGSVSTLKIQRTQQEDSAVYLCASSKRGTYDGYTFGSGTRLTVV.

The sample holds many counts of this clonotype. The chain uses TRBV27 and TRBJ1-1; D call uncertain. This CDR3 contains 14 residues. V lost 5 bases and J 1 base, leaving 11 bases between the germline ends. CDR1 and CDR2 from the germline V gene are MNHEY and SMNVEV (reference sequence). The CDR3 DNA reads TGTGCCAGCAGTCCGACCGTACAGAACACTGAAGCTTTCTTT. This translates into CASSPTVQNTEAFF.

This clonotype came up many times. The rearrangement joins TRBV25-1 to TRBJ2-1; D call uncertain. This CDR3 region has 13 residues. V was pared by 5 bases and J by 8 bases, with 13 bases between. Germline V gene data show CDR1 as MGHDK and CDR2 as SYGVNS. The CDR3 loop reads CASSKGSVDEQFF. The CDR3 DNA reads TGTGCCAGCAGTAAAGGGTCCGTGGATGAGCAGTTCTTC.

The genes are TRBV15 and TRBJ2-7; 10 bases align to TRBD1. The CDR3 consists of 15 residues. The germline V gene has CDR1 LNHNV and CDR2 YYDKDF (reference sequence). V was clipped by 5 bases and J by 2 bases; unmatched bases: 6. The CDR3 nucleotides read TGTGCCACCAGCCTACCTGGGACAGGGGCCTACGAGCAGTACTTC. It encodes CATSLPGTGAYEQYF.

This clonotype has more than one count but fewer than ten. The chain uses TRBV15 and TRBJ1-4; D unresolved. CDR1 is LNHNV, CDR2 YYDKDF, per germline (reference sequence). The CDR3 extends over 14 amino acids. Trimming removed 3 bases at V and 0 bases at J, with 5 bases between. CDR3 protein: CATSSLATNEKLFF. The CDR3 DNA sequence: TGTGCCACCAGCAGCCTTGCAACTAATGAAAAACTGTTTTTT.

This chain links TRBV6-5 with TRBJ1-1, with 7 bases matching TRBD1. The V segment lost 2 bases and the J segment 3 bases; nucleotides outside the gene matches: 6. CDR1 is MNHEY and CDR2 is SVGAGI in the germline V gene. The CDR3 sequence is 15 residues long. The CDR3 DNA reads as TGTGCCAGCAGTTACACAGCAGGGGGTGACACTGAAGCTTTCTTT. Protein: CASSYTAGGDTEAFF.

This clonotype was seen a handful of times. The J gene is TRBJ2-5, the V gene TRBV15, with a possible D match to TRBD1 (6 bases). The V and J ends lost 0 bases and 3 bases respectively, with 20 bases between them. CDR3 length: 18 residues. Germline CDR1 is LNHNV and CDR2 is YYDKDF (reference sequence). The CDR3 region has the DNA TGTGCCACCAGCAGAGATTGGGGGCAGGGGTGGTCAGAAGAGACCCAGTACTTC. Its translation is CATSRDWGQGWSEETQYF.

This sequence joins TRBV28 and TRBJ2-5; D may be TRBD2 (7 bases). This CDR3 contains 15 residues. Trimming shortened V by 7 bases and J by 5 bases, and 20 bases separated the two germline ends. Germline assignment: CDR1 MDHEN and CDR2 SYDVKM. The CDR3 nucleotides read TGTGCCAGCATGTCTTGGGGGGGGGGCGAGGAGACCCAGTACTTC. Translating gives CASMSWGGGEETQYF.

The chain uses TRBV20-1 and TRBJ1-2, with D hard to call. With 0 bases removed from V and 4 bases from J, the gap between germline ends came to 15 bases. This CDR3 spans 15 amino acids. CDR1 is DFQATT, CDR2 SNEGSKA, per germline (reference sequence). CDR3 bases: TGCAGTGCTAGAGATGGCCAAGGCGGTATCTATGGCTACACCTTC. This translates into CSARDGQGGIYGYTF.

The rearrangement joins TRBV6-1 to TRBJ1-5; possibly TRBD1 for D (5 bases). V was pared by 8 bases and J by 6 bases, with 17 bases between. The CDR3 covers 14 residues. Per the germline V gene, CDR1 is MNHNS and CDR2 is SASEGT. The CDR3 loop reads CASEGHRGAQPQHF. CDR3 nucleotide sequence: TGTGCCAGCGAGGGGCATCGTGGTGCTCAGCCCCAGCATTTT.

This rearrangement joins TRBV28 to TRBJ2-5; D call uncertain. The CDR3 loop spans 13 amino acids. The germline V gene has CDR1 MDHEN and CDR2 SYDVKM. V was clipped by 3 bases and J by 2 bases, with 7 bases between them. The CDR3 coding sequence is TGTGCCAGCAGTTTGGAGTTTCAAGAGACCCAGTACTTC. Translation: CASSLEFQETQYF.

The genes are TRBV12-3 or TRBV12-4 and TRBJ2-7; TRBD1 agrees at 9 bases. The V gene end was trimmed by 6 bases and the J gene end by 4 bases; junction bases not matched to a gene: 1. The CDR3 length is 12 residues. The CDR3: CASSDRGYEQYF. The CDR3 bases are TGTGCCAGCAGCGACAGGGGGTACGAGCAGTACTTC.

This chain uses TRBV5-4 with TRBJ2-2, with D possibly being TRBD2 (7 bases). The CDR3 sequence is 17 residues long. Trimming took off 4 bases at V and 4 bases at J, with 20 bases between the two ends. CDR1 is SGHNT, CDR2 YYREEE, per germline (reference sequence). The CDR3 nucleotides are TGTGCCAGCAGCCTTTTACCGGGGGGCCCGGGCACCGGGGAGCTGTTTTTT. Translating gives CASSLLPGGPGTGELFF.

This clonotype was observed a handful of times. This chain uses TRBV24-1 with TRBJ2-7; D not resolved. The CDR3 is 14 amino acids. CDR1 and CDR2 from the germline V gene are KGHDR and SFDVKD. V shed 1 base and J shed 2 bases, with 8 bases lying between them. CDR3 sequence: CATSDLYATYEQYF. CDR3 coding DNA: TGTGCCACCAGTGATTTATACGCCACCTACGAGCAGTACTTC.

The gene calls are TRBV5-1 and TRBJ2-1, with TRBD2 identical over 14 bases. The V segment lost 4 bases and the J segment 10 bases; nucleotides outside the gene matches: 7. The CDR3 runs to 15 residues. Germline V lookup: CDR1 SGHRS, CDR2 YFSETQ. The CDR3 spells CASSPGTSGGEEQFF. The CDR3 bases are TGCGCCAGCAGCCCGGGGACTAGCGGGGGAGAGGAGCAGTTCTTC.